The 28 T cell receptor beta chains below come from one sample, sequenced in a study of blood T cell repertoires in COVID-19 (dated by TCRdb to 2018 to 2020). Libraries were made using the immunoSEQ multiplex PCR assay. TCRdb obtained this table from immuneACCESS and retained in-frame rearrangements with V and J assigned. These tables miss some clones; where compared with another copy, unresolved V genes account for less than half of the shortfall, and the remainder is unexplained. This sample holds 130,000 or so clones; about 75% were observed only once. The ten largest account for around 20% of the sample. The sequencing sample was made of peripheral blood. These receptors were obtained from a man older than 75 with acute or convalescent COVID-19.

The chain uses TRBV3-1 (or the pseudogene TRBV3-2) and TRBJ2-5; D call uncertain. The V gene's germline CDR1 is LGHDT and CDR2 YNNKEL (reference sequence). The germline V and J ends were trimmed by 3 bases and 5 bases, with 4 bases remaining between them. The CDR3 has 11 residues. CDR3 protein: CASSQEETQYF. In nucleotides, the CDR3 is TGTGCCAGCAGCCAGGAGGAGACCCAGTACTTC.

This clone was recorded a few times. The chain links TRBV6-6 to TRBJ1-6; D remains ambiguous. The length of the CDR3 is 14 residues. Germline CDR1 and CDR2: MNHNY and SVGAGI (reference sequence). Between the trimmed V and J ends, which lost 0 bases and 7 bases, there was a span of 7 bases. The CDR3 here is CASSYSESNSPLHF. Written as DNA, the CDR3 is TGTGCCAGCAGTTACTCAGAGAGCAATTCACCCCTCCACTTT.

This rearrangement joins TRBV7-6 to TRBJ1-2; 7 bases are a match to TRBD1. Trimming at V came to 0 bases and at J to 4 bases, leaving 8 bases not matched to a gene. This CDR3 has 16 amino acids. Germline V CDR1 and CDR2: SGHVS, FNYEAQ. In DNA, the CDR3 is TGTGCCAGCAGCTTAGCGGACAGGCAGACTTCCTATGGCTACACCTTC. This encodes CASSLADRQTSYGYTF.

V usage is TRBV18 and J usage is TRBJ2-5, with 8 bases lining up with TRBD1. Unmatched junction bases numbered 3, after V lost 4 bases and J lost 5 bases. The CDR3 loop spans 13 amino acids. CDR1 and CDR2 from the germline V gene are KGHSH and LQKENI. The CDR3 loop is CASSRGQDETQYF. The CDR3 DNA reads as TGTGCCAGCTCACGGGGACAGGACGAGACCCAGTACTTC. Full variable domain (missing parts from reference TRBV18 and TRBJ2-5): NAGVMQNPRHLVRRRGQEARLRCSPMKGHSHVYWYRQLPEEGLKFMVYLQKENIIDESGMPKERFSAEFPKEGPSILRIQQVVRGDSAAYFCASSRGQDETQYFGPGTRLLVL.

This clone was seen only a few times. CDR3 in amino acids: CASSLFAYYEQYF. The CDR3, as DNA: TGTGCCAGCAGCTTGTTTGCCTACTACGAGCAGTACTTC. The chain has TRBV5-5 and TRBJ2-7; D gene ambiguous. CDR1 SGHKS and CDR2 YYEKEE come from the germline V gene (reference sequence). The CDR3 sequence is 13 residues long. Trimming cost V 1 base and J 3 bases, with 8 bases left between them.

This clone was recorded a few times. The V call is TRBV5-6, the J call TRBJ1-6; D is undetermined. This CDR3 is built from 14 residues. Germline CDR1 is SGHDT and CDR2 is YYEEEE. V lost 2 bases and J 10 bases, leaving 13 bases between the germline ends. The CDR3 region is CASSFAGGGSPLHF. The CDR3 coding sequence is TGTGCCAGCAGCTTCGCGGGAGGAGGGTCACCCCTCCACTTT.

The rearrangement joins TRBV3-1 (or the pseudogene TRBV3-2) to TRBJ2-1; D not resolved. V lost 1 base, J lost 7 bases, and 5 bases lay in between. Germline assignment: CDR1 LGHDT and CDR2 YNNKEL (reference sequence). The CDR3 has 12 residues. The CDR3 coding sequence is TGTGCCAGCAGCCAAGCTAGGAATGAGCAGTTCTTC. Protein sequence: CASSQARNEQFF.

The V gene is TRBV7-9, the J gene TRBJ2-7, with 10 bases identical to TRBD1. CDR3 length equals 15 residues. Germline CDR1 and CDR2: SEHNR and FQNEAQ (reference sequence). V shed 0 bases, J shed 5 bases, and the junction held 4 bases outside the gene matches. CDR3 coding DNA: TGTGCCAGCAGCTTAGCGGGACAGGGGTTGGACGAGCAGTACTTC. Translated, it gives CASSLAGQGLDEQYF.

Only a few counts were recorded for this clone. The rearrangement links TRBV19 to TRBJ2-1; 8 nucleotides line up with TRBD2. V lost 8 bases and J lost 6; bases outside the gene matches: 6. Looked up from germline, CDR1 is LNHDA and CDR2 is SQIVND (reference sequence). The length of the CDR3 is 13 residues. The CDR3 DNA is TGTGCCAGTCGTGTCGGGGGGGCCAATGAGCAGTTCTTC. Its translation: CASRVGGANEQFF.

The V gene is TRBV10-3, the J gene TRBJ2-7, with 11 bases that match TRBD1. The CDR3 runs to 15 residues. The ends lost 4 bases at V and 2 bases at J; junction bases unmatched: 4. Looked up from germline, CDR1 is ENHRY and CDR2 is SYGVKD. The CDR3 reads CAISVGGQGAYEQYF. The CDR3 DNA follows: TGTGCCATCAGTGTAGGGGGACAGGGGGCCTACGAGCAGTACTTC.

A few counts support this clone. V is TRBV9 and J is TRBJ2-5; 9 positions agree with TRBD2. Looked up from germline, CDR1 is SGDLS and CDR2 is YYNGEE. V dropped 3 bases and J dropped 3; count of bases not matched to a gene: 6. This CDR3 is built from 15 residues. The CDR3 coding sequence is TGTGCCAGCAGCGCGCGCGGGGGGGAGAAAGAGACCCAGTACTTC. This sequence encodes CASSARGGEKETQYF.

This clone was counted a single time. The chain employs TRBV7-2 and TRBJ2-5; TRBD2 is a possible D gene (5 bases). With 5 bases removed from V and 4 bases from J, the gap between germline ends came to 14 bases. Germline CDR1 and CDR2: SGHTA and FQGNSA. The CDR3 extends over 14 amino acids. The CDR3 protein is CASSLNGDGETQYF. CDR3 in DNA: TGTGCCAGCAGCCTTAACGGGGATGGAGAGACCCAGTACTTC. The whole variable domain, remainder taken from reference TRBV7-2 and TRBJ2-5, is GAGVSQSPSNKVTEKGKDVELRCDPISGHTALYWYRQSLGQGLEFLIYFQGNSAPDKSGLPSDRFSAERTGGSVSTLTIQRTQQEDSAVYLCASSLNGDGETQYFGPGTRLLVL.

This chain links TRBV7-2 with TRBJ1-1, with 7 bases fitting TRBD1. The CDR3 is 13 amino acids. CDR1 SGHTA and CDR2 FQGNSA come from the germline V gene. The V segment lost 5 bases and the J segment 4 bases; nucleotides outside the gene matches: 4. For the CDR3, the DNA is TGTGCCAGCAGCACCCGACAGGGCACTGAAGCTTTCTTT. Protein: CASSTRQGTEAFF.

This chain uses TRBV5-1 with TRBJ2-5, with TRBD1 matching 11 bases. V dropped 4 bases and J dropped 4; count of bases not matched to a gene: 3. This CDR3 contains 14 residues. Germline-derived CDR1 and CDR2 are SGHRS and YFSETQ. In DNA form, the CDR3 reads TGCGCCAGCAGCGCGGGACAGGGGGGAGAGACCCAGTACTTC. Its protein is CASSAGQGGETQYF. Filled out from reference TRBV5-1 and TRBJ2-5, the complete variable domain reads KAGVTQTPRYLIKTRGQQVTLSCSPISGHRSVSWYQQTPGQGLQFLFEYFSETQRNKGNFPGRFSGRQFSNSRSEMNVSTLELGDSALYLCASSAGQGGETQYFGPGTRLLVL.

V is TRBV5-8 and J is TRBJ1-2; D might be TRBD1 (5 bases). With 4 bases removed from V and 8 bases from J, the gap between germline ends came to 18 bases. The CDR3 has 14 residues. Germline values: CDR1 SGHTS, CDR2 YDEGEE. The CDR3 DNA reads TGTGCCAGCAGCATTCTGGACACATCTATAGGCTACACCTTC. Translating gives CASSILDTSIGYTF.

The chain links TRBV7-2 to TRBJ2-2; 9 bases agree with TRBD1. The V segment lost 5 bases and the J segment 1 base; nucleotides outside the gene matches: 5. CDR1 and CDR2 from the germline V gene are SGHTA and FQGNSA. This CDR3 region has 16 residues. The CDR3 region is CASSLTGGGNTGELFF. In nucleotides, the CDR3 is TGTGCCAGCAGCCTCACAGGGGGCGGGAACACCGGGGAGCTGTTTTTT.

V and J are TRBV19 and TRBJ1-4; D remains unclear. Germline-derived CDR1 and CDR2 are LNHDA and SQIVND (reference sequence). V was clipped by 6 bases and J by 4 bases, with 12 bases between them. This CDR3 spans 14 amino acids. The CDR3 DNA is TGTGCCAGTAGGACCGGAGCGGGTAATGAAAAACTGTTTTTT. Translating gives CASRTGAGNEKLFF.

V and J are TRBV7-2 and TRBJ1-2; tentatively, D is TRBD1 (5 bases). V dropped 5 bases and J dropped 6 bases, with 22 bases sitting between them. Germline CDR1 is SGHTA and CDR2 is FQGNSA. The CDR3 has 16 residues. The CDR3 protein is CASSRGGAGLMDGYTF. For the CDR3, the DNA is TGTGCCAGCAGCCGCGGAGGGGCAGGTTTAATGGATGGCTACACCTTC.

There are a few counts of this clone. The chain has TRBV18 and TRBJ2-2; D may be TRBD1 (5 bases). V lost 2 bases to trimming and J lost 4 bases, with 11 bases between them. Germline V gives CDR1 KGHSH, CDR2 LQKENI. CDR3 length equals 15 residues. This CDR3 is CASSPIREVTGELFF. CDR3 coding DNA: TGTGCCAGCTCACCAATCAGGGAAGTCACCGGGGAGCTGTTTTTT.

The rearrangement joins TRBV11-2 to TRBJ2-7, with D unresolved. V lost 1 base to trimming and J lost 3 bases, with 13 bases between them. There are 15 residues in the CDR3. Germline loops: CDR1 SGHAT, CDR2 FQNNGV. CDR3 sequence: CASSLGNSGLYEQYF. The CDR3 region has the DNA TGTGCCAGCAGCTTAGGGAACTCGGGTCTCTACGAGCAGTACTTC.

Only one count was recorded for this clone. CDR3 in amino acids: CATSRDGAGGHTF. The CDR3 DNA sequence: TGTGCCACCAGCAGAGATGGGGCAGGGGGTCACACCTTC. This rearrangement joins TRBV15 to TRBJ1-2; 7 positions agree with TRBD1. Germline V gene sequence: CDR1 LNHNV, CDR2 YYDKDF (reference sequence). The V segment lost 0 bases and the J segment 12 bases; nucleotides outside the gene matches: 7. The CDR3 has 13 amino acids.

The chain employs TRBV19 and TRBJ1-1; 8 nucleotides line up with TRBD1. J gave up 6 bases and V 9 bases, and 9 bases lay outside the gene matches. This CDR3 is 13 amino acids long. CDR1 is LNHDA and CDR2 is SQIVND in the germline V gene (reference sequence). This CDR3 is CASHAGGRAEAFF. The DNA for the CDR3 is TGTGCCAGCCACGCAGGGGGCCGGGCTGAAGCTTTCTTT.

The V and J genes are TRBV19 and TRBJ2-6; D uncertain. The CDR3 covers 17 residues. Germline lookup yields CDR1 LNHDA and CDR2 SQIVND (reference sequence). The V end was cut by 0 bases, the J end by 0 bases, with 9 bases between. CDR3 nucleotide sequence: TGTGCCAGTAGTATAGAGGTCTTACTCTCTGGGGCCAACGTCCTGACTTTC. It is translated as CASSIEVLLSGANVLTF. The whole variable domain, filled in from reference TRBV19 and TRBJ2-6, reads DGGITQSPKYLFRKEGQNVTLSCEQNLNHDAMYWYRQDPGQGLRLIYYSQIVNDFQKGDIAEGYSVSREKKESFPLTVTSAQKNPTAFYLCASSIEVLLSGANVLTFGAGSRLTVL.

This chain joins TRBV11-1 and TRBJ2-2, with TRBD1 identical over 9 bases. CDR1 is SGHAT and CDR2 is FQDESV in the germline V gene (reference sequence). The CDR3 contains 16 residues. The trim removed 4 bases at V and 2 bases at J, leaving 5 bases unmatched. CDR3 amino acids: CASSSRDRVNTGELFF. The CDR3 DNA sequence: TGTGCCAGCAGCTCCCGGGACAGGGTCAACACCGGGGAGCTGTTTTTT.

V is TRBV29-1 and J is TRBJ2-7, with 9 bases matching TRBD1. Germline loops: CDR1 SQVTM, CDR2 ANQGSEA. CDR3 length: 10 residues. The ends lost 5 bases at V and 9 bases at J; junction bases unmatched: 2. CDR3 nucleotide sequence: TGCAGCGTTAGGGACAGGGTGCAGTACTTC. This translates into CSVRDRVQYF.

This chain joins TRBV6-5 and TRBJ1-5; D may be TRBD1 (5 bases). The V and J ends lost 7 bases and 6 bases respectively, with 16 bases between them. The CDR3 runs to 14 residues. CDR1 and CDR2 from the germline V gene are MNHEY and SVGAGI. DNA for the CDR3: TGTGCCAGCACCAAGTGGGGGGGAGGTCAGCCCCAGCATTTT. Its translation: CASTKWGGGQPQHF.

V usage is TRBV5-1 and J usage is TRBJ2-3; 12 bases map to TRBD2. Germline lookup yields CDR1 SGHRS and CDR2 YFSETQ. This CDR3 has 16 amino acids. The J segment lost 6 bases and the V segment lost 4 bases, leaving 9 bases of the junction unmatched. The CDR3 coding sequence is TGCGCCAGCAGCATCATTTCTAGCGGGGGGGCCGATACGCAGTATTTT. Protein product: CASSIISSGGADTQYF.

The rearrangement links TRBV11-2 to TRBJ2-1; 11 bases are a match to TRBD2. The CDR3 contains 17 residues. J lost 8 bases, V lost 2 bases, and 11 bases had no gene match. Germline values: CDR1 SGHAT, CDR2 FQNNGV. The CDR3 nucleotides read TGTGCCAGCAGCTTAAGACTGGGTAGCGGGGGGGCGTATGAGCAGTTCTTC. This gives the protein CASSLRLGSGGAYEQFF.